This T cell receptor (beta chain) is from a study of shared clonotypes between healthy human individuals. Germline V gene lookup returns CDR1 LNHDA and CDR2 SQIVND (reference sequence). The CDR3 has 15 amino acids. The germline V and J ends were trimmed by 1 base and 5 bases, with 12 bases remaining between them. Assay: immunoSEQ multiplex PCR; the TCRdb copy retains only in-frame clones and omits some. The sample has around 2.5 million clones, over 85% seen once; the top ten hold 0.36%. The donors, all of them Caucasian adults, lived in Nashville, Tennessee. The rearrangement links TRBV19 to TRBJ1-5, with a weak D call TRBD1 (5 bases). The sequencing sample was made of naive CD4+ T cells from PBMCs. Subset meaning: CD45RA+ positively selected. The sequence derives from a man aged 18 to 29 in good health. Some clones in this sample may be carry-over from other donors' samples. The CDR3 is CASSIGAGIDQPQHF. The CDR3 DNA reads TGTGCCAGTAGTATAGGAGCAGGGATAGATCAGCCCCAGCATTTT.